Sequencing of this T cell receptor beta chain was carried out in a study of T cells in Graves' hyperthyroidism and ophthalmopathy. Study-level results: Appearing also in blood were most of the thyroid clonotypes expanded above 0.001.

As to this clonotype: Its antigen is unidentified.

Exclusion criteria comprised uncontrolled infection, other autoimmune disease, pregnancy or lactation. Amplified TCR beta CDR3 regions derived from RNA transcripts. Carried out on the TCR CDR3, a first-round RT-PCR used the HTBI primer set. MiXCR was run by TCRdb on the multiplex PCR reads, yielding one entry per CDR3 protein. Here the sample spans 300,000 to 450,000 distinct CDR3 sequences, roughly 25% being singletons. The sequencing input was blood. The receptor was isolated from a man aged 45-65 years with Graves' hyperthyroidism.

CDR3: CTGRLAPNTGELFF. CDR3 bases: TGCACCGGGAGGTTAGCGCCTAACACCGGGGAGCTGTTTTTT. This chain links TRBV20-1 with TRBJ2-2; 7 nucleotides match TRBD2. This CDR3 comprises 14 residues. The germline V gene encodes CDR1 DFQATT and CDR2 SNEGSKA (reference sequence).